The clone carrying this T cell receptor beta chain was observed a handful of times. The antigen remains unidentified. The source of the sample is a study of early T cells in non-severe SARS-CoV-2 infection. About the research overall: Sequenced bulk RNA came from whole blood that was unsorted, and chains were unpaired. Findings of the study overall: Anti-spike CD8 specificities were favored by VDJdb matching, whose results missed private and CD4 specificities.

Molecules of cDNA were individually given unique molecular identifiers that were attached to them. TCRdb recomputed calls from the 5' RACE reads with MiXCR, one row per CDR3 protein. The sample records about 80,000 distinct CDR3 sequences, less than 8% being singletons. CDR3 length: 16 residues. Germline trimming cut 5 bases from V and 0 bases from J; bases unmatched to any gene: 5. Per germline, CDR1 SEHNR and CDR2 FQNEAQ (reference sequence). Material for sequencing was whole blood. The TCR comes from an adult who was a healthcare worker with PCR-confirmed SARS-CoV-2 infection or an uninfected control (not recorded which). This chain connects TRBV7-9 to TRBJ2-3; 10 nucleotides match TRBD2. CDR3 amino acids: CASSQRSGRSTDTQYF. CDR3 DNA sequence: TGTGCCAGCAGCCAACGTAGCGGGAGGAGCACAGATACGCAGTATTTT.